A selection of T cell receptor beta chains follows, all from one sample in a study of blood T cell repertoires in COVID-19. The repertoire was sequenced with immunoSEQ multiplex PCR; TCRdb's copy has only in-frame clones and lacks some. The sample has some 120,000 clones; 90% are singletons. The sequenced material came from peripheral blood. Receptors originate from a human donor with active COVID-19. The donor label of this sample is uncertain. The CDR3 runs from the conserved cysteine through the conserved F or W. A D gene is named only where the DNA matches it firmly. A clone size is listed for some rows: how often the clone was seen (once, few, many), or a class if it is expanded.

D gene | J gene | V gene | CDR3 length | clone size | CDR3 DNA | CDR3 protein
TRBD2 | TRBJ2-3 | TRBV3-1/TRBV3-2 | 17 | - | TGTGCCAGCAGCCTGCCGTTGGGCGGGGGGAGTACAGATACGCAGTATTTT | CASSLPLGGGSTDTQYF
TRBD1 | TRBJ2-5 | TRBV24-1 | 13 | - | TGTGCCACCAGTGACGCAGGGGGAGAGACCCAGTACTTC | CATSDAGGETQYF
- | TRBJ1-2 | TRBV28 | 12 | - | TGTGCCAGCAGTTTAATTAGGAGGGGCTACACCTTC | CASSLIRRGYTF
- | TRBJ2-7 | TRBV2 | 13 | - | TGTGCCAGCAGTGCGGAAACGGGGTACGAGCAGTACTTC | CASSAETGYEQYF
TRBD1 | TRBJ1-5 | TRBV19 | 14 | - | TGTGCCAGTAGTAGACAGGGTACCGTGTGGCCCCAGCATTTT | CASSRQGTVWPQHF
- | TRBJ2-1 | TRBV7-9 | 15 | - | TGTGCCAGCAGCTTCGACGGGGGAGCCTACAATGAGCAGTTCTTC | CASSFDGGAYNEQFF
TRBD2 | TRBJ2-7 | TRBV5-6 | 15 | - | TGTGCCAGCAGCCAGACTAGCGGGGGTATCTACGAGCAGTACTTC | CASSQTSGGIYEQYF
- | TRBJ1-5 | TRBV28 | 19 | - | TGTGCCAGCAGTCCCATAAGATCACGGACAGCTTATAGCAATCAGCCCCAGCATTTT | CASSPIRSRTAYSNQPQHF
TRBD1 | TRBJ1-1 | TRBV5-1 | 16 | - | TGCGCCAGCAGCTTTTGGCAGGGGGCAAAGGGCACTGAAGCTTTCTTT | CASSFWQGAKGTEAFF
TRBD1 | TRBJ1-1 | TRBV6-6 | 16 | - | TGTGCCAGCAGTTCGTCCGCAGGGGGAAGGAGGACTGAAGCTTTCTTT | CASSSSAGGRRTEAFF
TRBD1 | TRBJ2-7 | TRBV4-1 | 16 | - | TGCGCCAGCAGCCAAGATCCCCAGGGGGCGTCCTACGAGCAGTACTTC | CASSQDPQGASYEQYF
TRBD2 | TRBJ2-1 | TRBV6-5 | 15 | - | TGTGCCAGCAGTTACTCGGCTAGCGGGGGATTTGAGCAGTTCTTC | CASSYSASGGFEQFF
- | TRBJ2-7 | TRBV7-9 | 15 | - | TGTGCCAGCAGCTTAAGTAGCGGTGTTAACTACGAGCAGTACTTC | CASSLSSGVNYEQYF
- | TRBJ2-7 | TRBV30 | 12 | - | TGTGCCTGGAGTGGGACACCCTACGAGCAGTACTTC | CAWSGTPYEQYF
- | TRBJ2-2 | TRBV19 | 14 | - | TGTGCCAGTAGGTGGGAGTACGGCACCGGGGAGCTGTTTTTT | CASRWEYGTGELFF
TRBD2 | TRBJ2-1 | TRBV2 | 14 | - | TGTGCCAGCAGTGTAGCGGGGCCCTCGAGTGAGCAGTTCTTC | CASSVAGPSSEQFF
- | TRBJ2-5 | TRBV2 | 15 | - | TGTGCCAGCAGTGCAAGACTAGTGGCAGGGGAGACCCAGTACTTC | CASSARLVAGETQYF
- | TRBJ1-4 | TRBV2 | 14 | - | TGTGCCAGCACCGAACCGGGGTTAGGGGGAAAACTGTTTTTT | CASTEPGLGGKLFF
- | TRBJ2-7 | TRBV4-3 | 12 | - | TGCGCCAGCAGCGAGGGCACCTACGAGCAGTACTTC | CASSEGTYEQYF
- | TRBJ1-2 | TRBV25-1 | 13 | - | TGTGCCAGCAGTGAATGGGGGGGGGATGGCTACACCTTC | CASSEWGGDGYTF
- | TRBJ1-4 | TRBV7-2 | 14 | - | TGTGCCAGCAGCTTAGGGCGGCGTAATGAAAAACTGTTTTTT | CASSLGRRNEKLFF
- | TRBJ1-1 | TRBV6-2/TRBV6-3 | 14 | - | TGTGCCAGCAGTTACTCGATGGCAGGTGGGGAAGCTTTCTTT | CASSYSMAGGEAFF
TRBD2 | TRBJ2-5 | TRBV15 | 16 | - | TGTGCCACCAGCCCCCGGACTAGCGGGGGGGTGGAGACCCAGTACTTC | CATSPRTSGGVETQYF
TRBD1 | TRBJ2-7 | TRBV6-5 | 13 | - | TGTGCCAGCAGTACCAGGGGGACCTACGAGCAGTACTTC | CASSTRGTYEQYF
- | TRBJ1-4 | TRBV6-6 | 15 | - | TGTGCCAGCAGTCTAACGGGACTGCCTAATGAAAAACTGTTTTTT | CASSLTGLPNEKLFF
- | TRBJ2-7 | TRBV18 | 14 | - | TGTGCCAGCTCACCCTTGGCAGAACCCTACGAGCAGTACTTC | CASSPLAEPYEQYF
- | TRBJ2-3 | TRBV27 | 11 | - | TGTGCCAGTCTGATCGGGGATACGCAGTATTTT | CASLIGDTQYF
TRBD2 | TRBJ2-5 | TRBV6-6 | 16 | - | TGTGCCAGCAGTTACGATCCAGCGGGGAAGGGTGAGACCCAGTACTTC | CASSYDPAGKGETQYF
TRBD1 | TRBJ1-2 | TRBV12-3/TRBV12-4 | 13 | - | TGTGCCAGCAGTTCGGGACAGGGCTATGGCTACACCTTC | CASSSGQGYGYTF
- | TRBJ2-1 | TRBV4-3 | 15 | - | TGCGCCAGCAGCCAAGATCGGAGCTCCTACAATGAGCAGTTCTTC | CASSQDRSSYNEQFF
- | TRBJ2-1 | TRBV5-1 | 13 | - | TGCGCCAGCAGCTGGAGGGGTGTGGATGAGCAGTTCTTC | CASSWRGVDEQFF
- | TRBJ1-2 | TRBV2 | 12 | - | TGTGCCAGCAGTGATATTATCCAGGGCTACACCTTC | CASSDIIQGYTF
- | TRBJ1-1 | TRBV19 | 15 | once | TGTGCCAGTAGTAGGGGCGGGGGTCGGGACACTGAAGCTTTCTTT | CASSRGGGRDTEAFF
- | TRBJ1-5 | TRBV2 | 15 | - | TGTGCCAGCAGCTGGGGAGGACGAAGGGATCAGCCCCAGCATTTT | CASSWGGRRDQPQHF
- | TRBJ2-1 | TRBV12-3/TRBV12-4 | 13 | - | TGTGCCAGCAGCAGTCCGACAGGAGGTGAGCAGTTCTTC | CASSSPTGGEQFF
- | TRBJ1-5 | TRBV6-2/TRBV6-3 | 15 | - | TGTGCCAGCAGTCCAATGGGGAGGGGCAATCAGCCCCAGCATTTT | CASSPMGRGNQPQHF
- | TRBJ1-1 | TRBV11-2 | 15 | - | TGTGCCAGCAGCTTCTCGGGGGGGTCGACCACTGAAGCTTTCTTT | CASSFSGGSTTEAFF
TRBD1 | TRBJ2-7 | TRBV27 | 14 | - | TGTGCCAGCAGTTTAGGGACAGGGGTCGACGAGCAGTACTTC | CASSLGTGVDEQYF
TRBD1 | TRBJ1-5 | TRBV19 | 15 | - | TGTGCCAGTAGTAGGACAGGGGCGGGCAATCAGCCCCAGCATTTT | CASSRTGAGNQPQHF
- | TRBJ1-1 | TRBV5-1 | 14 | - | TGCGCCAGCAGCTTGGGGTACAGGAACACTGAAGCTTTCTTT | CASSLGYRNTEAFF
TRBD1 | TRBJ2-2 | TRBV6-2/TRBV6-3 | 16 | - | TGTGCCAGCAGTTCTCCGGGACAGGGGAACACCGGGGAGCTGTTTTTT | CASSSPGQGNTGELFF
- | TRBJ2-2 | TRBV9 | 18 | - | TGTGCCAGCAGCGTAGCTAGTGGCCTGGGGGCTCCCACCGGGGAGCTGTTTTTT | CASSVASGLGAPTGELFF
TRBD1 | TRBJ2-7 | TRBV7-9 | 16 | - | TGTGCCAGCAGCCCAACAGGGGGCCATAACTCCTACGAGCAGTACTTC | CASSPTGGHNSYEQYF
- | TRBJ1-1 | TRBV9 | 14 | - | TGTGCCAGCGGCAGAGACAGTATGAACACTGAAGCTTTCTTT | CASGRDSMNTEAFF
- | TRBJ1-3 | TRBV28 | 15 | - | TGTGCCAGCAGTTTCTCGGGAACCTCTGGAAACACCATATATTTT | CASSFSGTSGNTIYF
- | TRBJ1-1 | TRBV6-5 | 16 | - | TGTGCCAGCAGTTACTCGAATGATAGATTGGACACTGAAGCTTTCTTT | CASSYSNDRLDTEAFF
- | TRBJ1-5 | TRBV28 | 16 | - | TGTGCCAGCAGTTTATGGGTTGCCTCGGGTGGTCAGCCCCAGCATTTT | CASSLWVASGGQPQHF
- | TRBJ1-2 | TRBV25-1 | 17 | - | TGTGCCAGCAGTGAACACTCCCCGGCGGCAGCGCCCTATGGCTACACCTTC | CASSEHSPAAAPYGYTF
- | TRBJ1-2 | TRBV6-5 | 15 | - | TGTGCCAGCAGGCGGGGGGGCGCCGGGTACTATGGCTACACCTTC | CASRRGGAGYYGYTF
TRBD2 | TRBJ2-4 | TRBV28 | 15 | - | TGTGCCAGCAGTACGGGCGGGGGTGCCAAAAACATTCAGTACTTC | CASSTGGGAKNIQYF